The present T cell receptor beta chain was sequenced within a study of cytomegalovirus exposure and HLA in healthy donors. Study results and limitations: Reports indicate that TCR beta sequences accurately predicted the HLA-A and HLA-B alleles of most subjects. About 87% or about 30% of the time was how often most TCR beta V segments were productive, according to an earlier analysis. A reported reduction in N-insertions relative to the 666-donor mean was seen in an Asian-associated ancestry cluster in a later analysis.

The CDR3 length is 14 residues. CDR1 is KGHSH, CDR2 LQKENI, per germline. Unmatched junction bases numbered 4, after V lost 3 bases and J lost 3 bases. PCR amplification relied on 60 Vbeta primers (plus 13 Jbeta primers). Clones were sequenced by immunoSEQ multiplex PCR, and TCRdb holds only the in-frame ones, with some missing. The data contain 70,000 to 90,000 clones, less than 85% of them seen just once; the ten biggest clones take up more than 3.5%. With regard to this clone: Antigen: not known.

The sequence derives from a man aged 55 to 70 in good health and CMV-seronegative. The specimen sequenced was PBMCs. The chain carries TRBV18 and TRBJ1-2, with 7 nucleotides matching TRBD1. CDR3 loop: CASSPNQGDYGYTF. CDR3 bases: TGTGCCAGCTCACCCAACCAGGGGGACTATGGCTACACCTTC.